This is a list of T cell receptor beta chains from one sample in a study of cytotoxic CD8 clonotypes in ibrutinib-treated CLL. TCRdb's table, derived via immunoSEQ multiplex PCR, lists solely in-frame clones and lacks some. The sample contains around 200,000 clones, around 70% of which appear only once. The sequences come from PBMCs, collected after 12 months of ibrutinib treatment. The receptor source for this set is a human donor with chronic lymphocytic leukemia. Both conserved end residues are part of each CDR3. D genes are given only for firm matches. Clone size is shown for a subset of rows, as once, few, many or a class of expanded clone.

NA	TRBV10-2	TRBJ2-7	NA	CASSDRGGSYEQYF	TGCGCCAGCAGTGACAGGGGCGGCTCCTACGAGCAGTACTTC
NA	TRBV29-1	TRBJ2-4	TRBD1	CSAGGTGNLNIQYF	TGCAGCGCTGGGGGGACAGGCAACCTGAACATTCAGTACTTC
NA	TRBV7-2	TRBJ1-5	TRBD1	CASSSQDRGRNQPQHF	TGTGCCAGCAGCTCTCAGGACAGGGGTCGGAATCAGCCCCAGCATTTT
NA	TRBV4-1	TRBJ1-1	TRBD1	CASSQENGQGRAFF	TGCGCCAGCAGCCAAGAGAACGGACAGGGGCGAGCTTTCTTT
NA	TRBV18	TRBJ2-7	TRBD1	CASSPRTGLDEQYF	TGTGCCAGCTCACCGCGGACAGGGTTGGATGAGCAGTACTTC
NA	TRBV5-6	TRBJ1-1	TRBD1	CASSNRWGQGGTEAFF	TGTGCCAGCAGCAATCGTTGGGGACAGGGGGGAACTGAAGCTTTCTTT
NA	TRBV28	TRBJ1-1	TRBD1	CASSPTGTGVSTEAFF	TGTGCCAGCAGCCCCACCGGGACAGGGGTGAGCACTGAAGCTTTCTTT
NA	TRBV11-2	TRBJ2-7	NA	CASSLSLQMGVSYEQYF	TGTGCCAGCAGCTTATCACTACAGATGGGGGTCTCCTACGAGCAGTACTTC
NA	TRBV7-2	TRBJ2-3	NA	CASSLEVGTQYF	TGTGCCAGCAGCTTAGAAGTCGGCACGCAGTATTTT
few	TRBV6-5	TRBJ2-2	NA	CASTDRLGELFF	TGTGCCAGCACCGACAGGCTGGGGGAGCTGTTTTTT
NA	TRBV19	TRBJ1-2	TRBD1	CASSIGTGAYGYTF	TGTGCCAGTAGTATAGGGACAGGGGCTTATGGCTACACCTTC
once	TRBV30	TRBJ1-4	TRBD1	CAWRLEQGTALFF	TGTGCCTGGAGGTTAGAACAGGGGACGGCACTGTTTTTT
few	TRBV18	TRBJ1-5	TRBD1	CASSPGQGVSNQPQHF	TGTGCCAGCTCACCTGGGCAGGGGGTGAGCAATCAGCCCCAGCATTTT
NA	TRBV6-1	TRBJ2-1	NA	CASSVARGWNEQFF	TGTGCCAGCAGTGTAGCGAGGGGGTGGAATGAGCAGTTCTTC
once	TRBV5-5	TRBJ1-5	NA	CASSWAPGAGNQPQHF	TGTGCCAGCAGCTGGGCCCCGGGGGCAGGCAATCAGCCCCAGCATTTT
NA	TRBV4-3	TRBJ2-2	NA	CASSYTGNAGELFF	TGCGCCAGCAGTTATACAGGGAACGCCGGGGAGCTGTTTTTT
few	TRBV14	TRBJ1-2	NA	CASSQSRGVGYGYTF	TGTGCCAGCAGCCAATCTCGGGGGGTAGGCTATGGCTACACCTTC
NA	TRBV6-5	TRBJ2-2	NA	CASRRLAPNTGELFF	TGTGCCAGCAGAAGGCTAGCGCCGAACACCGGGGAGCTGTTTTTT
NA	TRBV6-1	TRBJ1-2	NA	CASSPGLWTDGYTF	TGTGCCAGCAGTCCGGGGCTTTGGACGGATGGCTACACCTTC
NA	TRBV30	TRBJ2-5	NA	CAWSVHGRETQYF	TGTGCCTGGAGTGTACACGGAAGGGAGACCCAGTACTTC
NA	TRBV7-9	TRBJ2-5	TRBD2	CASSRGGQETQYF	TGTGCCAGCAGCCGGGGGGGTCAAGAGACCCAGTACTTC
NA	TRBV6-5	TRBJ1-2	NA	CATHELGYTF	TGTGCCACCCACGAGCTTGGCTACACCTTC
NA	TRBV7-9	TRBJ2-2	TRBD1	CASSQTGTGRTGELFF	TGTGCCAGCAGCCAGACCGGGACAGGCCGCACCGGGGAGCTGTTTTTT
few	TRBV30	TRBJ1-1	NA	CAWSRDRKTSSTEAFF	TGTGCCTGGAGCCGAGACAGGAAGACATCGAGCACTGAAGCTTTCTTT
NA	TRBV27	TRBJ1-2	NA	CASSFGQRSNYGYTF	TGTGCCAGCAGTTTCGGGCAGCGCTCTAACTATGGCTACACCTTC
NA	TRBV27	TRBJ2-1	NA	CASSLWGGPYNEQFF	TGTGCCAGCAGTTTATGGGGGGGGCCCTACAATGAGCAGTTCTTC
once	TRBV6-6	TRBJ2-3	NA	CASSYPGSSTDTQYF	TGTGCCAGCAGTTACCCGGGCAGTAGCACAGATACGCAGTATTTT
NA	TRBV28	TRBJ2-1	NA	CASSPTWYEQFF	TGTGCCAGCAGTCCTACATGGTATGAGCAGTTCTTC
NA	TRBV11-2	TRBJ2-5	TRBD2	CASSAAGRRGETQYF	TGTGCCAGCAGCGCAGCGGGACGTCGGGGAGAGACCCAGTACTTC
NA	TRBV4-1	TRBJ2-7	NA	CASSQMGRSYEQYF	TGCGCCAGCAGCCAAATGGGCAGATCCTACGAGCAGTACTTC
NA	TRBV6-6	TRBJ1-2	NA	CASSYSEYGYTF	TGTGCCAGCAGTTACTCGGAGTACGGCTACACCTTC
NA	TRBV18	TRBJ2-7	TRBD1	CASSRLPGQSSYEQYF	TGTGCCAGCTCACGGTTACCGGGACAGAGCTCCTACGAGCAGTACTTC
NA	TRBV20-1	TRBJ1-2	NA	CSAGAGPTYTF	TGCAGTGCTGGCGCGGGACCCACCTACACCTTC
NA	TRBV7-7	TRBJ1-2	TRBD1	CASSLALMTGAKDYGYTF	TGTGCTAGCAGCTTAGCCCTGATGACAGGGGCAAAGGACTATGGCTACACCTTC
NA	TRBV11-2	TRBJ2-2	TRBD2	CASRRPGTSYGELFF	TGTGCCAGCAGAAGACCCGGGACTAGCTACGGGGAGCTGTTTTTT
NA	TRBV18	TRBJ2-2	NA	CASSFGTSPLGGTGELFF	TGTGCCAGCTCGTTCGGGACAAGTCCCCTCGGGGGCACCGGGGAGCTGTTTTTT
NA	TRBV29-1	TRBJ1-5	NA	CSVYVGSNQPQHF	TGCAGCGTATATGTGGGGAGCAATCAGCCCCAGCATTTT
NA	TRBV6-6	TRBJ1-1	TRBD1	CASSYSGQGRRAFF	TGTGCCAGCAGTTACTCCGGACAGGGCCGGCGAGCTTTCTTT
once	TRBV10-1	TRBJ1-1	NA	CADPYREDGTEAFF	TGCGCCGATCCGTACAGGGAAGATGGCACTGAAGCTTTCTTT
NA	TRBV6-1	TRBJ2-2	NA	CASSDQRASVNTGELFF	TGTGCCAGCAGTGATCAGCGGGCCTCGGTAAACACCGGGGAGCTGTTTTTT
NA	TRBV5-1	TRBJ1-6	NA	CASSRTTEKVNSPLHF	TGCGCCAGCAGCCGTACGACAGAGAAGGTTAATTCACCCCTCCACTTT
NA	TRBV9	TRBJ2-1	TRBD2	CASSTLAGLGDEQFF	TGTGCCAGCAGCACCCTAGCGGGCCTTGGGGATGAGCAGTTCTTC
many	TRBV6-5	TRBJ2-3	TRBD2	CASSYSAGGGDTQYF	TGTGCCAGCAGTTACTCGGCGGGGGGGGGAGATACGCAGTATTTT